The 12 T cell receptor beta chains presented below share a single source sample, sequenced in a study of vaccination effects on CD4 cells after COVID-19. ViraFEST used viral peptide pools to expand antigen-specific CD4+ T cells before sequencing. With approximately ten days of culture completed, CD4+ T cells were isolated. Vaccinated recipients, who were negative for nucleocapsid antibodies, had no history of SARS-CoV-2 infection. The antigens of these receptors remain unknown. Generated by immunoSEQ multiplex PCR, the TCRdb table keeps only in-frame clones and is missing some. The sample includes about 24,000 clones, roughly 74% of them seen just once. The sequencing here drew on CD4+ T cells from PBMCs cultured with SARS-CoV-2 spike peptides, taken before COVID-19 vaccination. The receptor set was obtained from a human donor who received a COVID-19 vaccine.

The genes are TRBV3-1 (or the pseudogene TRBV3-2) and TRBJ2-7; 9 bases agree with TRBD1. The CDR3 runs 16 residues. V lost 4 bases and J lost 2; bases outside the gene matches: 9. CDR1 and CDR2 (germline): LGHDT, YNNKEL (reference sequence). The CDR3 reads CASSLRPYRGPYEQYF. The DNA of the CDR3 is TGTGCCAGCAGCCTCAGGCCATACAGGGGGCCCTACGAGCAGTACTTC.

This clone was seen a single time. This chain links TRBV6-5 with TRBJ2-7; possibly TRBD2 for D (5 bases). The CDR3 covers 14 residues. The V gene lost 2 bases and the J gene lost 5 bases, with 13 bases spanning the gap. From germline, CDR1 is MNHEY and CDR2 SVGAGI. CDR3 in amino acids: CASSYRDLRDEQYF. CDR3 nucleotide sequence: TGTGCCAGCAGTTACCGGGATCTTCGGGACGAGCAGTACTTC.

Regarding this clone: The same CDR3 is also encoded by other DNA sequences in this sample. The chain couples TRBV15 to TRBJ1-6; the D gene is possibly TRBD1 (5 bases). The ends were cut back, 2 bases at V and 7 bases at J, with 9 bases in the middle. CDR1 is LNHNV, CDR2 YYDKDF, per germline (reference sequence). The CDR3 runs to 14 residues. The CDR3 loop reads CATSRQGYNSPLHF. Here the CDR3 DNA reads TGTGCCACCAGCAGACAGGGTTACAATTCACCCCTCCACTTT.

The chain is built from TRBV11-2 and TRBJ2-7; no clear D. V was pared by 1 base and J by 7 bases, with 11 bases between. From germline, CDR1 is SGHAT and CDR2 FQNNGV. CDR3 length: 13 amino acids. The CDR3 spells CASSLVLELEQYF. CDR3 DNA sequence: TGTGCCAGCAGCTTAGTCCTGGAATTGGAGCAGTACTTC.

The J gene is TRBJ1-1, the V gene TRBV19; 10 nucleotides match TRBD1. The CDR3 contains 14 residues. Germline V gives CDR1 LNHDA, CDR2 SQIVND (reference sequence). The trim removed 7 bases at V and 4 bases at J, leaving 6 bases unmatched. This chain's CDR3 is CASMDRGRFTEAFF. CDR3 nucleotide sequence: TGTGCCAGTATGGACAGGGGGAGGTTCACTGAAGCTTTCTTT.

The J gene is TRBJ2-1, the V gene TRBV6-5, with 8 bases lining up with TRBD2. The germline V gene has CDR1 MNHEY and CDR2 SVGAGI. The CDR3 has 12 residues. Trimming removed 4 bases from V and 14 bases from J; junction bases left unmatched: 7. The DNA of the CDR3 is TGTGCCAGCAGTTCAACGGGGGGGAAGGAGTTCTTC. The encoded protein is CASSSTGGKEFF.

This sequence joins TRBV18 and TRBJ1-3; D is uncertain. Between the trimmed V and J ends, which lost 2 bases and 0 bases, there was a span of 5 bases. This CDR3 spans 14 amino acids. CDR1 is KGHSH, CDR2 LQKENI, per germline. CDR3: CASSPAISGNTIYF. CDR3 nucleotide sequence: TGTGCCAGCTCACCAGCGATCTCTGGAAACACCATATATTTT. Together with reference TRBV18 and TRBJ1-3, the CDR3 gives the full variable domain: NAGVMQNPRHLVRRRGQEARLRCSPMKGHSHVYWYRQLPEEGLKFMVYLQKENIIDESGMPKERFSAEFPKEGPSILRIQQVVRGDSAAYFCASSPAISGNTIYFGEGSWLTVV.

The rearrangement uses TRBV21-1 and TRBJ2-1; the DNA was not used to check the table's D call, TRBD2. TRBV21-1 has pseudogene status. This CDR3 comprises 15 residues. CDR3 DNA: TGTGCCAGCACCCGGCTAGCGGGAGTTAACGATGAGCAGTTCTTC. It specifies CASTRLAGVNDEQFF.

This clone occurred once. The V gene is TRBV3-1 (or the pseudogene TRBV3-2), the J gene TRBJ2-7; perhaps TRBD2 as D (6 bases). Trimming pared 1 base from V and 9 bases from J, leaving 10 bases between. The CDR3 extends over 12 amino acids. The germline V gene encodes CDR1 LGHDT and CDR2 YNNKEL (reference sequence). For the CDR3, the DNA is TGTGCCAGCAGCCAAGGGGGCGGGATGCAGTACTTC. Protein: CASSQGGGMQYF.

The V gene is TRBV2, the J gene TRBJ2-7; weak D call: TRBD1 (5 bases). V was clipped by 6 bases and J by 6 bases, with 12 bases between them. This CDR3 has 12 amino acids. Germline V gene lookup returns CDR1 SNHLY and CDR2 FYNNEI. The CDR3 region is CASSRELGEQYF. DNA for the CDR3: TGTGCCAGCAGCAGGGAATTAGGCGAGCAGTACTTC.

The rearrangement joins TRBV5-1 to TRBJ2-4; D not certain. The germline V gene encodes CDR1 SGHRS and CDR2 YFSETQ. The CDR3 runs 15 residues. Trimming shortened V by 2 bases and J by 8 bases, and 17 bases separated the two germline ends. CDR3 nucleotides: TGCGCCAGCAGCTTTGGGCAGTCCCTTGGGGACATTCAGTACTTC. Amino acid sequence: CASSFGQSLGDIQYF.

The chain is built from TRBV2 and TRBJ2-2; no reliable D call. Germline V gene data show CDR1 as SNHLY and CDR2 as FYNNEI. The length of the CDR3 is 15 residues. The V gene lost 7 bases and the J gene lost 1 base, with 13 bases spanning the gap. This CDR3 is CASKRPRGNTGELFF. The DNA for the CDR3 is TGTGCCAGCAAGAGGCCTAGAGGGAACACCGGGGAGCTGTTTTTT.